This TCR beta chain is drawn from a study of read filtering for tumor transcriptome and immune sequencing. Study overall: Transcriptome libraries were built from DNase-treated RNA. Study results and caveats: Correlation between methods rose after single-read clonotypes were removed. Even smaller IR-seq throughput identified most shared clonotypes.

This clonotype occurred many times. Its cognate antigen is unknown. This CDR3 region has 13 residues. Per germline, CDR1 LGHNT and CDR2 FRNRAP. V was pared by 1 base and J by 3 bases, with 6 bases between. The library was built from around 380 ng RNA with molecular barcoded adaptors for alpha/delta and beta/gamma chains. TCRdb passed the reads through MiXCR, listing each CDR3 protein once. The repertoire has 62,000 or so distinct CDR3 sequences, about 20% of them found once; the top ten carry about a sixth. Sequenced: a population of CD138-negative cells sorted from bone marrow. The chain combines TRBV12-5 with TRBJ2-5; weak D call: TRBD1 (6 bases). This TCR came from a donor at least 40 years old with multiple myeloma. This CDR3 is CASGLGTEETQYF. The CDR3 DNA sequence: TGTGCTAGTGGTTTGGGGACAGAAGAGACCCAGTACTTC.